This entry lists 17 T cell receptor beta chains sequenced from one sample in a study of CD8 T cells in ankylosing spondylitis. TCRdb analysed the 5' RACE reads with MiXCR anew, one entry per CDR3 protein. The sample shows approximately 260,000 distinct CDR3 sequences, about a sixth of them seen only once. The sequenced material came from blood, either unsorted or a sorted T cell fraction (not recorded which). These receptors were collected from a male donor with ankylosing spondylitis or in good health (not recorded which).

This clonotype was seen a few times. CDR3: CASGPRSGSSYNEQFF. The CDR3 DNA follows: TGTGCCAGCGGGCCACGTAGCGGGAGCTCCTACAATGAGCAGTTCTTC. The chain links TRBV9 to TRBJ2-1, with TRBD2 matching over 9 bases. CDR3 length equals 16 residues. Germline assignment: CDR1 SGDLS and CDR2 YYNGEE. The trim removed 7 bases at V and 0 bases at J, leaving 8 bases unmatched.

The CDR3 sequence: CASGLGTGGNIQYF. The CDR3 DNA is TGTGCTAGTGGTTTGGGGACCGGGGGAAACATTCAGTACTTC. The chain couples TRBV12-5 to TRBJ2-4; the D gene is possibly TRBD2 (6 bases). CDR3 length: 14 residues. Trimming left V 1 base short and J 6 bases short, with 10 bases between. Germline CDR1 is LGHNT and CDR2 is FRNRAP.

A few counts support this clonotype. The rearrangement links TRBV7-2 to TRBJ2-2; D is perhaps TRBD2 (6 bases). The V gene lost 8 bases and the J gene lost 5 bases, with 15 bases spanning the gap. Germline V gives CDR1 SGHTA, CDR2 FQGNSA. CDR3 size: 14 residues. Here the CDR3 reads CASGRRLGTGELFF. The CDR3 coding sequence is TGTGCCAGCGGGAGGAGACTGGGAACCGGGGAGCTGTTTTTT.

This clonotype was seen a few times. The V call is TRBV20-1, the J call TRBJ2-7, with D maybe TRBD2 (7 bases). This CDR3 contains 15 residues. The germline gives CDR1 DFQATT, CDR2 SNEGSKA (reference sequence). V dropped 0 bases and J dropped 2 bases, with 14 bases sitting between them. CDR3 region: CSARDLGGGAYEQYF. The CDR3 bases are TGCAGTGCTAGAGATCTAGGGGGAGGGGCCTACGAGCAGTACTTC.

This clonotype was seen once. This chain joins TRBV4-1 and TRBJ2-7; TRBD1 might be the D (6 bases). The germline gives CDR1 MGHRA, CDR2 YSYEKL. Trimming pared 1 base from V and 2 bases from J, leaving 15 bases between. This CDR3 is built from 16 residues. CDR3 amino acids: CASSQALRNRAYEQYF. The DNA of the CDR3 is TGCGCCAGCAGCCAAGCCCTCCGGAACAGGGCCTACGAGCAGTACTTC.

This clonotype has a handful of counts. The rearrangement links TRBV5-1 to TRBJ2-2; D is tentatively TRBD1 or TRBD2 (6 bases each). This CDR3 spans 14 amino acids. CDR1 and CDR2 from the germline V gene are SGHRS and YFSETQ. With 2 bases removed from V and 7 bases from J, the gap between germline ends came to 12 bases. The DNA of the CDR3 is TGCGCCAGCAGCTTTTCGGGGGCGAACGGGGAGCTGTTTTTT. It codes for CASSFSGANGELFF.

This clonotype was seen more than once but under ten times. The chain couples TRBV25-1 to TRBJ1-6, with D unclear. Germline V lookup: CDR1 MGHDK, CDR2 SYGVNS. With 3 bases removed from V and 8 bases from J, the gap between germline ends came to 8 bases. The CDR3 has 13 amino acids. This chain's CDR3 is CASSDYGDSPLHF. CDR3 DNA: TGTGCCAGCAGTGACTATGGTGATTCACCCCTCCACTTT. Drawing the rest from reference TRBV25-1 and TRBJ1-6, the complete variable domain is EADIYQTPRYLVIGTGKKITLECSQTMGHDKMYWYQQDPGMELHLIHYSYGVNSTEKGDLSSESTVSRIRTEHFPLTLESARPSHTSQYLCASSDYGDSPLHFGNGTRLTVT.

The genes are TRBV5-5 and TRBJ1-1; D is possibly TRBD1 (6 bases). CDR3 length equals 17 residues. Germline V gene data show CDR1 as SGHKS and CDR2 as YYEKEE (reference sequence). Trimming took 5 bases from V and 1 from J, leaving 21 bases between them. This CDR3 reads CASRPDDWGLRNTEAFF. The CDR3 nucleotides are TGTGCCAGCAGACCTGACGATTGGGGGCTACGGAACACTGAAGCTTTCTTT. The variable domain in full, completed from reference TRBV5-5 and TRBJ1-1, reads DAGVTQSPTHLIKTRGQQVTLRCSPISGHKSVSWYQQVLGQGPQFIFQYYEKEERGRGNFPDRFSARQFPNYSSELNVNALLLGDSALYLCASRPDDWGLRNTEAFFGQGTRLTVV.

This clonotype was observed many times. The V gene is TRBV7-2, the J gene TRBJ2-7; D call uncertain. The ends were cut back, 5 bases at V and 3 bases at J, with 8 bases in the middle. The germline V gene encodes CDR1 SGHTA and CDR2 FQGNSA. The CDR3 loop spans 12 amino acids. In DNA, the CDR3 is TGTGCCAGCAGCGACGTCAGCTACGAGCAGTACTTC. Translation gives CASSDVSYEQYF.

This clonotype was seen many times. This chain's CDR3 is CASSDVLLRELNEQFF. As DNA, the CDR3 is TGTGCCAGCAGTGATGTATTATTGCGGGAGCTCAATGAGCAGTTCTTC. The rearrangement uses TRBV6-1 and TRBJ2-1, with TRBD2 matching 7 bases. The CDR3 totals 16 residues. J was trimmed by 6 bases and V by 3 bases; bases with no gene match: 11. Germline CDR1 MNHNS, CDR2 SASEGT.

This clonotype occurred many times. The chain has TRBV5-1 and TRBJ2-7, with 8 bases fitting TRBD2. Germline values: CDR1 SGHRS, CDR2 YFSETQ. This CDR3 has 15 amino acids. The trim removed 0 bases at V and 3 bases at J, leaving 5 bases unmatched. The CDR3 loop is CASSLDASGYYEQYF. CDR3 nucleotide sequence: TGCGCCAGCAGCTTGGATGCTAGCGGGTACTACGAGCAGTACTTC.

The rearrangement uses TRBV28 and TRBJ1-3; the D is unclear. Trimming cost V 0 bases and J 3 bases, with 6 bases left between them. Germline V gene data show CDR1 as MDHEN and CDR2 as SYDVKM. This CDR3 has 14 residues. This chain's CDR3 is CASSLWVCGNTIYF. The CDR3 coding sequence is TGTGCCAGCAGTTTATGGGTTTGTGGAAACACCATATATTTT.

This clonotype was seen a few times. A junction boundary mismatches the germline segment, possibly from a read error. The CDR3, as DNA: TGTGCCAGCAGTCCTTCCTTCAATGAGCAGTTCTTC. Amino acids: CASSPSFNEQFF. The V gene is TRBV12-3 or TRBV12-4, the J gene TRBJ2-1; D call uncertain. The CDR3 spans 12 residues.

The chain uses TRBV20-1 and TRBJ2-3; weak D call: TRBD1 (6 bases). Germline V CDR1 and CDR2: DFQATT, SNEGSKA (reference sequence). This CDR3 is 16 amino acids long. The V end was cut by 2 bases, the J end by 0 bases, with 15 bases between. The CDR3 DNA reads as TGCAGTGCTAGAAAGCCTGACAGGTCTAGCACAGATACGCAGTATTTT. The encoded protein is CSARKPDRSSTDTQYF.

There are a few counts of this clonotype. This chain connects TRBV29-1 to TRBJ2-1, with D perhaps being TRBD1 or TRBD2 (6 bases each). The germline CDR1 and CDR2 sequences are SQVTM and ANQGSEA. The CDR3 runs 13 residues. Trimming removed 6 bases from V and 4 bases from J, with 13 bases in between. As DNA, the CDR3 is TGCAGCGTAGGGGGACTGACGTACAATGAGCAGTTCTTC. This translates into CSVGGLTYNEQFF.

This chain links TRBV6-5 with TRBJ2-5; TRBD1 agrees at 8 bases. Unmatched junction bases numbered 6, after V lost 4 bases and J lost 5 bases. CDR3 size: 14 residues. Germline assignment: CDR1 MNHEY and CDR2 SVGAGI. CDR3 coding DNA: TGTGCCAGCAGTTCAGGGGGCGCAGAGGAGACCCAGTACTTC. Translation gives CASSSGGAEETQYF.

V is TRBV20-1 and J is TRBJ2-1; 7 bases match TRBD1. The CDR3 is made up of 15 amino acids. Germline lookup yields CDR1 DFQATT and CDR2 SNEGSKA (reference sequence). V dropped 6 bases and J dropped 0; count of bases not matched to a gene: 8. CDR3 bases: TGCAGTGCCATGGACAGGTTGAGCTCCTACAATGAGCAGTTCTTC. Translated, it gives CSAMDRLSSYNEQFF.